The 30 T cell receptor beta chains given below trace back to one sample, sequenced in a study of blood T cell repertoires in COVID-19. Some clones are missing from TCRdb's copy, which holds only in-frame ones; the method was immunoSEQ multiplex PCR. Of about 94,000 clones in the sample, around three quarters were seen once. The sample taken for sequencing was peripheral blood. The receptors shown here come from a human donor in a cohort sampled during active COVID-19.

The count of this clone is one. The rearrangement uses TRBV15 and TRBJ1-1, with D possibly matching TRBD1 (5 bases). The CDR3 extends over 14 amino acids. Germline lookup yields CDR1 LNHNV and CDR2 YYDKDF (reference sequence). The V end was cut by 0 bases, the J end by 2 bases, with 7 bases between. The CDR3 loop is CATSRDRANTEAFF. DNA of the CDR3: TGTGCCACCAGCAGAGACAGGGCAAACACTGAAGCTTTCTTT.

This chain joins TRBV10-3 and TRBJ2-3; D is possibly TRBD1 (6 bases). This CDR3 comprises 13 residues. Germline V gene lookup returns CDR1 ENHRY and CDR2 SYGVKD. With 3 bases removed from V and 6 bases from J, the gap between germline ends came to 10 bases. The CDR3 sequence is CAISESQGDTQYF. For the CDR3, the DNA is TGTGCCATCAGTGAAAGCCAGGGGGATACGCAGTATTTT.

The genes are TRBV5-4 and TRBJ2-5; unclear D gene. Germline CDR1 reads SGHNT; CDR2 reads YYREEE (reference sequence). This CDR3 region has 13 residues. Trimming stripped 4 bases from V and 4 bases from J, with 11 bases between. Here the CDR3 reads CASSRSTTETQYF. CDR3 DNA: TGTGCCAGCAGCCGGTCGACAACAGAGACCCAGTACTTC.

This chain joins TRBV7-8 and TRBJ2-5; TRBD1 matches 8 bases. Germline V lookup: CDR1 SGHVS, CDR2 FQNEAQ. Losses at the gene ends were 1 base for V and 1 base for J; bases not matched to a gene: 5. There are 16 residues in the CDR3. CDR3 amino acids: CASSLGAGGIQETQYF. The CDR3 DNA sequence: TGTGCCAGCAGCTTAGGGGCAGGGGGCATCCAAGAGACCCAGTACTTC.

The table lists this clone with a count of one. The J gene is TRBJ2-1, the V gene TRBV7-2, with a weak D call TRBD2 (6 bases). Germline V gene sequence: CDR1 SGHTA, CDR2 FQGNSA. This CDR3 spans 14 amino acids. The V gene lost 7 bases and the J gene lost 7 bases, with 17 bases spanning the gap. This CDR3 is CASIPGRTLNEQFF. The CDR3 DNA reads as TGTGCCAGCATTCCGGGGAGGACCCTGAATGAGCAGTTCTTC.

This chain joins TRBV7-8 and TRBJ2-2; 9 bases are a match to TRBD1. Germline loops: CDR1 SGHVS, CDR2 FQNEAQ. The CDR3 spans 15 residues. The junction had 8 bases not matched to a gene; V was cut back by 5 bases and J by 7 bases. CDR3 coding DNA: TGTGCCAGCAGCGCCTGGACAGGGGCAGGCGGGGAGCTGTTTTTT. It codes for CASSAWTGAGGELFF.

The J gene is TRBJ1-6, the V gene TRBV7-2; a possible D gene is TRBD1 (5 bases). Trimming took off 6 bases at V and 12 bases at J, with 15 bases between the two ends. In germline, CDR1 is SGHTA, CDR2 FQGNSA. The CDR3 is 13 amino acids. CDR3 coding DNA: TGTGCCAGCAGAAACGCGGGACTCTTACCCCTCCACTTT. This gives the protein CASRNAGLLPLHF.

The chain uses TRBV4-1 and TRBJ2-1; D remains unclear. V was shortened by 0 bases and J by 8 bases, with 14 bases between the two germline ends. This CDR3 region has 15 residues. Looked up from germline, CDR1 is MGHRA and CDR2 is YSYEKL. The CDR3 DNA reads TGCGCCAGCAGCCAAGACAAGACCAGAGGCTATGAGCAGTTCTTC. It translates to CASSQDKTRGYEQFF.

This clone came up a few times. The J gene is TRBJ2-5, the V gene TRBV2, with TRBD2 matching 10 bases. The CDR3 totals 15 residues. V lost 7 bases, J lost 5 bases, and 10 bases stayed unmatched. From germline, CDR1 is SNHLY and CDR2 FYNNEI. This chain's CDR3 is CASKWASGSGETQYF. The CDR3 DNA sequence: TGTGCCAGCAAGTGGGCTAGCGGGAGCGGGGAGACCCAGTACTTC.

The V and J genes are TRBV28 and TRBJ2-2; 9 bases fit TRBD1. V lost 7 bases, J lost 4 bases, and 7 bases stayed unmatched. CDR3 size: 15 residues. The germline gives CDR1 MDHEN, CDR2 SYDVKM. The CDR3 protein is CASIPGQGRTGELFF. The DNA for the CDR3 is TGTGCCAGCATCCCGGGACAGGGCCGCACCGGGGAGCTGTTTTTT.

In its sample, this clone was seen once. V usage is TRBV4-1 and J usage is TRBJ2-1; TRBD2 matches at 13 bases. The CDR3 length is 14 residues. CDR1 is MGHRA and CDR2 is YSYEKL in the germline V gene. V lost 5 bases, J lost 6 bases, and 1 base stayed unmatched. The CDR3 here is CASSGTSGINEQFF. The CDR3 nucleotides are TGCGCCAGCAGCGGGACTAGCGGGATCAATGAGCAGTTCTTC.

This clone was found a few times. The chain employs TRBV12-3 or TRBV12-4 and TRBJ2-1; D gene ambiguous. The CDR3 is 13 residues long. V gave up 4 bases and J gave up 6 bases, with 10 bases separating them. This chain's CDR3 is CASSSLSTNEQFF. The CDR3 DNA follows: TGTGCCAGCAGTTCTTTAAGCACCAATGAGCAGTTCTTC.

The chain uses TRBV6-5 and TRBJ2-3, with 7 bases fitting TRBD1. After removal of 6 bases from V and 4 bases from J, the junction contained 4 bases not matched to a gene. This CDR3 has 13 amino acids. Per the germline V gene, CDR1 is MNHEY and CDR2 is SVGAGI. The CDR3 bases are TGTGCCAGCAGGTGGGACAGAGCAGATACGCAGTATTTT. Residues: CASRWDRADTQYF.

The V gene is TRBV28, the J gene TRBJ1-4; tentatively, D is TRBD1 (6 bases). Per the germline V gene, CDR1 is MDHEN and CDR2 is SYDVKM. The V end was cut by 5 bases, the J end by 7 bases, with 14 bases between. The CDR3 runs to 14 residues. The CDR3 bases are TGTGCCAGCAGTCAGGCAGGGGTAGGTGAAAAACTGTTTTTT. Its translation: CASSQAGVGEKLFF.

Remarks on this clone: The sample contains more than one DNA sequence encoding this CDR3. The chain combines TRBV6-1 with TRBJ2-7; possibly TRBD2 for D (5 bases). In germline, CDR1 is MNHNS, CDR2 SASEGT. This CDR3 has 14 amino acids. Trimming cost V 2 bases and J 2 bases, with 10 bases left between them. CDR3 bases: TGTGCCAGCAGTGAATTTTGGGGAGCCTACGAGCAGTACTTC. Its translation: CASSEFWGAYEQYF.

This clone was seen a handful of times. This chain links TRBV23-1 with TRBJ2-7; 10 bases align to TRBD1. TRBV23-1 is known as an ORF, though its function is uncertain. V dropped 1 base and J dropped 5; count of bases not matched to a gene: 5. The CDR3 length is 15 residues. The CDR3 here is CASSQWGQGTHEQYF. The CDR3 bases are TGCGCCAGCAGTCAATGGGGACAGGGGACCCACGAGCAGTACTTC.

V gene TRBV9 combines with J gene TRBJ2-1; TRBD2 agrees at 14 bases. Germline CDR1 is SGDLS and CDR2 is YYNGEE. The CDR3 length is 16 residues. J lost 7 bases, V lost 2 bases, and 5 bases had no gene match. CDR3 sequence (DNA): TGTGCCAGCAGCGTCCGACTAGCGGGAGGGCCGAATGAGCAGTTCTTC. It translates to CASSVRLAGGPNEQFF.

V gene TRBV27 combines with J gene TRBJ2-7, with D tentatively TRBD1 (6 bases). The CDR3 has 14 amino acids. The V gene's germline CDR1 is MNHEY and CDR2 SMNVEV (reference sequence). Trimming cost V 6 bases and J 2 bases, with 14 bases left between them. The CDR3 spells CASRAEQGPYEQYF. DNA of the CDR3: TGTGCCAGCAGGGCGGAACAGGGACCCTACGAGCAGTACTTC.

The chain recombines TRBV5-1 with TRBJ2-1, with TRBD2 identical over 7 bases. J was trimmed by 3 bases and V by 2 bases; bases with no gene match: 11. Per the germline V gene, CDR1 is SGHRS and CDR2 is YFSETQ. The CDR3 spans 17 residues. CDR3 coding DNA: TGCGCCAGCAGCTTCGGGATCCTAGCGGAGATCTACAATGAGCAGTTCTTC. Protein product: CASSFGILAEIYNEQFF.

V and J are TRBV19 and TRBJ2-4; TRBD1 matches at 8 bases. V gave up 6 bases and J gave up 6 bases; unmatched junction bases: 4. CDR3 size: 13 residues. Germline V gives CDR1 LNHDA, CDR2 SQIVND (reference sequence). CDR3 sequence: CASRATGVNIQYF. CDR3 nucleotide sequence: TGTGCCAGTAGGGCGACAGGGGTAAACATTCAGTACTTC.

V and J are TRBV11-2 and TRBJ2-3, with D perhaps TRBD2 (5 bases). V lost 4 bases, J lost 2 bases, and 13 bases lay in between. The CDR3 runs to 15 residues. From germline, CDR1 is SGHAT and CDR2 FQNNGV. The CDR3 DNA reads as TGTGCCAGCAGCTCGGTCCGGGGTTTCACAGATACGCAGTATTTT. It codes for CASSSVRGFTDTQYF.

The chain links TRBV6-2 or TRBV6-3 to TRBJ2-6, with TRBD2 matching 8 bases. This CDR3 spans 15 amino acids. Germline CDR1 is MNHEY and CDR2 is SVGEGT. Germline trimming cut 6 bases from V and 3 bases from J; bases unmatched to any gene: 4. The CDR3 reads CASSPGGVGANVLTF. The CDR3 region has the DNA TGTGCCAGCAGCCCCGGGGGGGTTGGGGCCAACGTCCTGACTTTC.

V gene TRBV4-1 combines with J gene TRBJ2-1; D might be TRBD2 (5 bases). This CDR3 has 15 residues. Deletions cut 4 bases from V and 10 bases from J, with 20 bases between. CDR1 and CDR2 (germline): MGHRA, YSYEKL. CDR3 sequence: CASSPLRGSRGEQFF. DNA of the CDR3: TGCGCCAGCAGCCCCCTCAGAGGGAGTCGTGGGGAGCAGTTCTTC.

This chain links TRBV9 with TRBJ2-3; TRBD1 matches 8 bases. Per germline, CDR1 SGDLS and CDR2 YYNGEE. The CDR3 sequence is 14 residues long. After removal of 4 bases from V and 4 bases from J, the junction contained 5 bases not matched to a gene. The CDR3 DNA is TGTGCCAGCAGCCCGCGGACAGGGCCAGATACGCAGTATTTT. This sequence encodes CASSPRTGPDTQYF.

A single count supports this clone. This chain connects TRBV7-2 to TRBJ2-1, with D perhaps TRBD1 (6 bases). The CDR3 has 14 residues. Germline CDR1 is SGHTA and CDR2 is FQGNSA. Deletions cut 1 base from V and 8 bases from J, with 12 bases between. CDR3 DNA sequence: TGTGCCAGCAGCTTAGGACAGGCTGCTCATGAGCAGTTCTTC. As protein: CASSLGQAAHEQFF.

The CDR3 loop is CASSLSGIYGYTF. CDR3 nucleotide sequence: TGTGCCAGCAGCTTAAGCGGGATCTATGGCTACACCTTC. The J gene is TRBJ1-2, the V gene TRBV5-8; D is uncertain. Germline assignment: CDR1 SGHTS and CDR2 YDEGEE. V lost 2 bases and J 4 bases, leaving 9 bases between the germline ends. The CDR3 is made up of 13 amino acids. The full variable domain, with the rest looked up from reference TRBV5-8 and TRBJ1-2, is EAGVTQSPTHLIKTRGQQATLRCSPISGHTSVYWYQQALGLGLQFLLWYDEGEERNRGNFPPRFSGRQFPNYSSELNVNALELEDSALYLCASSLSGIYGYTFGSGTRLTVV.

The V call is TRBV11-2, the J call TRBJ2-7; TRBD2 matches at 11 bases. Germline CDR1 reads SGHAT; CDR2 reads FQNNGV. The CDR3 loop spans 16 amino acids. The ends lost 4 bases at V and 4 bases at J; junction bases unmatched: 9. CDR3 sequence: CASSSVSGRARYEQYF. CDR3 in DNA: TGTGCCAGCAGCTCAGTTAGCGGGAGGGCCAGGTACGAGCAGTACTTC.

This clone appeared once. This chain links TRBV12-3 or TRBV12-4 with TRBJ2-3; D not certain. The CDR3 runs 13 residues. Between the trimmed V and J ends, which lost 6 bases and 4 bases, there was a span of 11 bases. CDR3 sequence: CASREIASDTQYF. The CDR3 region has the DNA TGTGCCAGCAGAGAGATAGCTTCAGATACGCAGTATTTT.

The rearrangement uses TRBV9 and TRBJ2-1; TRBD2 matches at 11 bases. The germline gives CDR1 SGDLS, CDR2 YYNGEE. The CDR3 extends over 14 amino acids. V lost 2 bases to trimming and J lost 8 bases; unmatched junction nucleotides: 3. The CDR3 is CASSVTSGKDEQFF. The CDR3, as DNA: TGTGCCAGCAGCGTGACTAGCGGGAAAGATGAGCAGTTCTTC.

The CDR3 loop reads CASSGSGQANSPLHF. The CDR3 DNA reads as TGCGCCAGCAGCGGAAGTGGACAGGCGAATTCACCCCTCCACTTT. This rearrangement joins TRBV5-1 to TRBJ1-6, with 7 bases matching TRBD1. Germline values: CDR1 SGHRS, CDR2 YFSETQ. The CDR3 consists of 15 residues. Trimming took 4 bases from V and 7 from J; bases not matched to a gene: 8.